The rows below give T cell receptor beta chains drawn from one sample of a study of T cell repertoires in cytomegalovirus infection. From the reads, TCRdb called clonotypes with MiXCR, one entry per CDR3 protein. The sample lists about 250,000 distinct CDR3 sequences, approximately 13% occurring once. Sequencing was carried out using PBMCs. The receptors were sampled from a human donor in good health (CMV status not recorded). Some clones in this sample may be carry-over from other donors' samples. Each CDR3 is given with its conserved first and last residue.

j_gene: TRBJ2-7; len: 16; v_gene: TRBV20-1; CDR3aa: CSARDHTSGGVYEQYF
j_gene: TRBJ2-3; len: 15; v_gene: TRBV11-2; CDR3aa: CASSLDGTSADTQYF
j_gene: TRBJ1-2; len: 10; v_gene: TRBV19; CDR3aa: CATGDYGYTF
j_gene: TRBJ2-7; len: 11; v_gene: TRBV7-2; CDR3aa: CASTPHYEQYF
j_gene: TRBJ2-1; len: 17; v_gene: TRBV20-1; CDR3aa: CSAGVGKGLAGHNEQFF
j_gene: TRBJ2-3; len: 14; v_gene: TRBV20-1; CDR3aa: CSAGPTGGGDTQYF
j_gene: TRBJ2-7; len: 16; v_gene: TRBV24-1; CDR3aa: CATSDGGQGGRYEQYF
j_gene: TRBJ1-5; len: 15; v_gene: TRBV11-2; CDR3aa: CASSPDRGPYQPQHF
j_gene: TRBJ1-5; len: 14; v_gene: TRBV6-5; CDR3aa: CASSYGQGEQPQHF
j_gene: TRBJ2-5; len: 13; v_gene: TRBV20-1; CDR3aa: CSATLADAETQYF
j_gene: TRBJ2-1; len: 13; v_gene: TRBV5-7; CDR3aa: CASSFSQTDEQFF
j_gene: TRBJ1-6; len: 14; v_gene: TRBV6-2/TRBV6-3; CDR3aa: CASRSGFGNSPLHF
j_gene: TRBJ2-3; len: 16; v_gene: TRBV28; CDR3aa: CASSPPGRQGSDTQYF
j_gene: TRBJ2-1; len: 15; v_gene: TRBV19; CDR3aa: CASSIGSTLSDEQFF
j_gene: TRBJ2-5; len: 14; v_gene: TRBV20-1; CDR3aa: CSARLQGARETQYF
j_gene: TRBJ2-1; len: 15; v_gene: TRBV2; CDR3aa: CASRAGTSGANEQFF
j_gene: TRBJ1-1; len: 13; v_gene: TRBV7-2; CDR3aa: CASFVTLNTEAFF
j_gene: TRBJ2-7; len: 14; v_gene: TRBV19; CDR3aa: CASSRRKDSYEQYF
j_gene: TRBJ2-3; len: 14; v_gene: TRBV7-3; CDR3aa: CASSARDLTDTQYF
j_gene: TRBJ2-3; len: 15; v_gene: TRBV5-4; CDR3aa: CASRPTGTVADTQYF
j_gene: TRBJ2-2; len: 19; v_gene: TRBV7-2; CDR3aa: CASSSRLLAGGGATGELFF
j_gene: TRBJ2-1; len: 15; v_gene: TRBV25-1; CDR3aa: CASSGQDGSYNEQFF
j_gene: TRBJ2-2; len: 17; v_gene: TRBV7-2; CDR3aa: CASSLAQAALNTGELFF
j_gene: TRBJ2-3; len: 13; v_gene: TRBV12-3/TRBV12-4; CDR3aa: CASSLELGGTQYF
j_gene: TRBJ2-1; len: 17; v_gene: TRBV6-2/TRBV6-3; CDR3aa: CASSYSGLAGSYNEQFF
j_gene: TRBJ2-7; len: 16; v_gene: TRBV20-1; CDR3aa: CSARGPGLATSYEQYF
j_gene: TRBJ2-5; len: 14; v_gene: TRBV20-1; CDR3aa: CSARATGGQETQYF
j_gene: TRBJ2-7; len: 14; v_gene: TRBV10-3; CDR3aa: CAISEASWAYEQYF
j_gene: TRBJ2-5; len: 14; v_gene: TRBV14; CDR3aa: CASSQYQDQETQYF
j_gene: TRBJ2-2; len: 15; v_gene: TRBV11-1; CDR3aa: CASSLRWGRTGELFF
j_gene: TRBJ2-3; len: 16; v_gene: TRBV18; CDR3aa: CASSPPLSGLRDTQYF
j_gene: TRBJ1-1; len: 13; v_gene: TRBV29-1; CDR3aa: CSVPGGSNTEAFF
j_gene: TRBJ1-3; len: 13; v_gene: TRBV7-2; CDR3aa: CASSLGGSDTIYF
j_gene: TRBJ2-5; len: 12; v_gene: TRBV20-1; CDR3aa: CSAISSEETQYF
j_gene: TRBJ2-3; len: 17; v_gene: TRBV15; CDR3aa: CATSRDRGTTSTDTQYF
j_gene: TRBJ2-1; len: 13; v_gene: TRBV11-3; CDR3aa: CASSWGLDNEQFF
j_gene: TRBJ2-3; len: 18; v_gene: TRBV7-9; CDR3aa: CASSFSPSSGGSTDTQYF
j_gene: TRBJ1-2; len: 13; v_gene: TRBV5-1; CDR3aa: CASSEGRFNGYTF
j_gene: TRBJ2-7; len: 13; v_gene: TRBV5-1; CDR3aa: CASHPTPDYEQYF
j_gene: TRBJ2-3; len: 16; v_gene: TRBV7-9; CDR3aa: CASSSPGLAGTDTQYF
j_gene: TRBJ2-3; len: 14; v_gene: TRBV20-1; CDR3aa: CSARVAGVTDTQYF
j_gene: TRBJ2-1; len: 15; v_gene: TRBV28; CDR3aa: CASSAPGRGYNEQFF
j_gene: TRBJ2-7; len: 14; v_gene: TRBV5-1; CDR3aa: CASRRTTATDEQYF
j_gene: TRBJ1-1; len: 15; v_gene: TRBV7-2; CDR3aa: CASIRQGVSNTEAFF
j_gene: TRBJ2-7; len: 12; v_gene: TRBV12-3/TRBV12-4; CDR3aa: CASSPAGYEQYF
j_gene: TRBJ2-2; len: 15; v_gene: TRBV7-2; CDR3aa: CASSFDVRNTGELFF
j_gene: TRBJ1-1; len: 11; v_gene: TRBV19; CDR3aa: CATEIGEGAFF
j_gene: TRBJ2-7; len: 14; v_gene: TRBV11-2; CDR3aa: CASSLEGVSYEQYF
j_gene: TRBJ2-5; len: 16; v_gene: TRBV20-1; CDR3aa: CSALNRDLAIEETQYF
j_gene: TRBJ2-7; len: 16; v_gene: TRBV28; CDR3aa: CASSPGQGAGSYEQYF
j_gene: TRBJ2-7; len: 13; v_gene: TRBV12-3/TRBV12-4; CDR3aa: CASSARAGYEQYF
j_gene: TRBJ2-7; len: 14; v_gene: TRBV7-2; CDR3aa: CASSLGLAVDEQYF
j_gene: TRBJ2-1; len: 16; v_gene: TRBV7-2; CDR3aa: CASSRRGGGAVNEQFF
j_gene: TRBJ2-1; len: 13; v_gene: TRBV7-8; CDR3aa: CASSSLQGREQFF
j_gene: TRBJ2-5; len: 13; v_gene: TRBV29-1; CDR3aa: CSVQRQGEETQYF
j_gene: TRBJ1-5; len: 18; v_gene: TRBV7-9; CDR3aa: CASSLARGGANSNQPQHF
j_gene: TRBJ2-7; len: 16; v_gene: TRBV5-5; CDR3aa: CASSFPGGLSSYEQYF
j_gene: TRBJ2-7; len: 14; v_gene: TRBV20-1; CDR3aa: CSASVLAGVNEQYF